Detailed here is one TCR beta chain. Its antigen is still unknown. This entry is derived from a study of siplizumab effects on memory and regulatory T cells. Roughly 100,000 TCR templates underwent assay in every sample. Measured with immunoSEQ multiplex PCR; TCRdb has only the in-frame clones, and not every one. The sample holds under 110,000 clones, around 90% seen once. Study conclusions and caveats: In the presence of siplizumab, alloreactive sequences traceable to unstimulated CD4+ memory cells were significantly reduced. Tregs that proliferated in siplizumab cultures did not have their suppressive function confirmed. Most alloreactive clones went unmapped to unstimulated subsets; only a minor fraction mapped.

This clonotype was obtained from a human donor in good health. Sequenced: non-Treg CD4+ T cells sorted from blood.

This chain's CDR3 is CASSLGGPGGAHEKLFF. CDR3 coding DNA: TGTGCCAGCAGCTTAGGGGGCCCAGGGGGGGCTCATGAAAAACTGTTTTTT. The chain combines TRBV11-3 with TRBJ1-4; TRBD1 aligns across 7 bases. This CDR3 is 17 amino acids long. After removal of 1 base from V and 6 bases from J, the junction contained 11 bases not matched to a gene. CDR1 and CDR2 (germline): SGHNT, YENEEA.